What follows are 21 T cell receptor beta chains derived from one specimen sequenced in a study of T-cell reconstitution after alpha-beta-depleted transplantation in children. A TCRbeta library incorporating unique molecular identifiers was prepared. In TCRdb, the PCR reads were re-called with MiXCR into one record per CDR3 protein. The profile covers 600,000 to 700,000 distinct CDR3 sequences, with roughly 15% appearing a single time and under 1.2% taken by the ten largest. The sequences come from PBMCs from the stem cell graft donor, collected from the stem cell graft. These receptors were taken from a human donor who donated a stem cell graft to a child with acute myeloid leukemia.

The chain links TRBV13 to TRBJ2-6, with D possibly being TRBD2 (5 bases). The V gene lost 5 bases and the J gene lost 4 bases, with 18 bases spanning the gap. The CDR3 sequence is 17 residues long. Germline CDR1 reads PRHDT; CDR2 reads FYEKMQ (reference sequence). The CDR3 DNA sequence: TGTGCCAGCAGCCCCCAATGGGAGCGTCTGGGGGCCAACGTCCTGACTTTC. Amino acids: CASSPQWERLGANVLTF.

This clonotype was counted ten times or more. CDR3 sequence: CASSPRQGRYSGNTIYF. The DNA for the CDR3 is TGTGCCAGCAGTCCCAGGCAGGGGCGATACTCTGGAAACACCATATATTTT. This chain joins TRBV7-2 and TRBJ1-3; tentatively, D is TRBD1 (6 bases). This CDR3 is 17 amino acids long. Trimming cost V 6 bases and J 0 bases, with 18 bases left between them. Germline V lookup: CDR1 SGHTA, CDR2 FQGNSA.

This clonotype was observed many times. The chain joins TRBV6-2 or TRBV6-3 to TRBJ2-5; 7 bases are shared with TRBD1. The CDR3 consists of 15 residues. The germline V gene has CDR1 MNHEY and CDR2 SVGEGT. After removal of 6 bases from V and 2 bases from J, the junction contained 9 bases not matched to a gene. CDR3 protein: CASSLTGTLQETQYF. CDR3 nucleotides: TGTGCCAGCAGCTTGACAGGGACCCTACAAGAGACCCAGTACTTC.

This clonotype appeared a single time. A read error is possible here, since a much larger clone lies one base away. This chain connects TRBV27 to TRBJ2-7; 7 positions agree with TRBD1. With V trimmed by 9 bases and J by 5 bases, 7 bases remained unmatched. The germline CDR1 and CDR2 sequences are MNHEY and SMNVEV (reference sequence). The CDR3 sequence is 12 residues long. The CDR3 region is CARSLTGDEQYF. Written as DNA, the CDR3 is TGTGCCAGAAGTCTAACAGGGGACGAGCAGTACTTC.

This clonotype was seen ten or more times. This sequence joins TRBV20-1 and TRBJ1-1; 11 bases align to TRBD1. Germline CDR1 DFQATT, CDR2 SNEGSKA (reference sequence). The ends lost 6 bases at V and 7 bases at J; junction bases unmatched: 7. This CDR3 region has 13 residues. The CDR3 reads CSAKDRGPNEAFF. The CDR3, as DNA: TGCAGTGCAAAGGACAGGGGGCCGAATGAAGCTTTCTTT.

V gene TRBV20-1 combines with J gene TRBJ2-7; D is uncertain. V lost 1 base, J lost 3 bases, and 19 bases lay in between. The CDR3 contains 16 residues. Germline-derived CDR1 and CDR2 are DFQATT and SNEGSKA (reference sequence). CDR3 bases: TGCAGTGCTAGAGCTTCACCGGGCCTCGATCGCTACGAGCAGTACTTC. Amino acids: CSARASPGLDRYEQYF.

The CDR3 protein is CASSKVVRQGGANHNQPQHF. DNA for the CDR3: TGTGCCAGCAGCAAAGTAGTACGACAGGGGGGGGCAAATCACAATCAGCCCCAGCATTTT. The chain joins TRBV21-1 to TRBJ1-5; TRBD1, as called in the table, went unchecked against the DNA. TRBV21-1 is noted as a pseudogene. The CDR3 spans 20 residues.

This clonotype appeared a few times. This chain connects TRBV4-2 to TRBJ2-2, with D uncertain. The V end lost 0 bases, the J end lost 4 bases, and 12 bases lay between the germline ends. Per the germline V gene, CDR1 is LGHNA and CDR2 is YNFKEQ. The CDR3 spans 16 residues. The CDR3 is CASSQDGNSFTGELFF. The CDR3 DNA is TGTGCCAGCAGCCAAGATGGGAACTCCTTCACCGGGGAGCTGTTTTTT.

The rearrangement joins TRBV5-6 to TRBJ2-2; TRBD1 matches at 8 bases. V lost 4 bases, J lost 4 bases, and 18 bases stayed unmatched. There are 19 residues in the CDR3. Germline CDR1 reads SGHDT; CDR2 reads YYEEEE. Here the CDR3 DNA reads TGTGCCAGCAGCCGAAATCTTGGTTTGGGACAGGAATTCACCGGGGAGCTGTTTTTT. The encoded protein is CASSRNLGLGQEFTGELFF.

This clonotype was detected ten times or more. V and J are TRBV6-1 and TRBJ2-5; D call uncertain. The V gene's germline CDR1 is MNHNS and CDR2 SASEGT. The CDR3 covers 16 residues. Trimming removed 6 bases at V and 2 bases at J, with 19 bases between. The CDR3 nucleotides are TGTGCCAGCAGCTCCACCCTGGCATCAACTCAAGAGACCCAGTACTTC. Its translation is CASSSTLASTQETQYF.

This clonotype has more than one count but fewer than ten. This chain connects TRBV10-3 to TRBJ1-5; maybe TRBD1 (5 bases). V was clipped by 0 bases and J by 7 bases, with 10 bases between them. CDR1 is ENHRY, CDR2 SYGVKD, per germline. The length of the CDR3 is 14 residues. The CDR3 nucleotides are TGTGCCATCAGTGAGTCGCAGGGCGGACAGCCCCAGCATTTT. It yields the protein CAISESQGGQPQHF.

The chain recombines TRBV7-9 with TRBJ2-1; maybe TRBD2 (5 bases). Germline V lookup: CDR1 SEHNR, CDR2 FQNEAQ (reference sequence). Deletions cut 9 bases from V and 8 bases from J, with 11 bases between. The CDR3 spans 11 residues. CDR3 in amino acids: CARGFGDEQFF. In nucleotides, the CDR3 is TGTGCCAGGGGCTTCGGGGATGAGCAGTTCTTC.

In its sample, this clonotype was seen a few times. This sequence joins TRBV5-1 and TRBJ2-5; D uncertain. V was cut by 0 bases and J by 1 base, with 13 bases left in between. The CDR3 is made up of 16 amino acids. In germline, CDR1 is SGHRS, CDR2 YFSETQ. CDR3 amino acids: CASSLGGSLVQETQYF. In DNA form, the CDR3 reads TGCGCCAGCAGCTTGGGTGGTTCCCTCGTCCAAGAGACCCAGTACTTC.

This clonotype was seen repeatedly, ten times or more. CDR3 in amino acids: CSVVRTEGEQYF. The CDR3 nucleotides read TGCAGCGTTGTAAGGACAGAAGGCGAGCAGTACTTC. This chain links TRBV29-1 with TRBJ2-7, with D perhaps TRBD1 (6 bases). Germline V gene lookup returns CDR1 SQVTM and CDR2 ANQGSEA. The V and J ends lost 4 bases and 6 bases respectively, with 13 bases between them. The CDR3 runs 12 residues.

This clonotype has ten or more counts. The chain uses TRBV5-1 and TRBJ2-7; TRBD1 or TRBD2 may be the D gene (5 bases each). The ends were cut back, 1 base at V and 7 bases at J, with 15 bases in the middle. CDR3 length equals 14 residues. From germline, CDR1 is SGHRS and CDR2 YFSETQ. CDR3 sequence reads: CASSLNGDLREQYF. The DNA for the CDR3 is TGCGCCAGCAGCTTGAATGGGGACCTGAGGGAGCAGTACTTC.

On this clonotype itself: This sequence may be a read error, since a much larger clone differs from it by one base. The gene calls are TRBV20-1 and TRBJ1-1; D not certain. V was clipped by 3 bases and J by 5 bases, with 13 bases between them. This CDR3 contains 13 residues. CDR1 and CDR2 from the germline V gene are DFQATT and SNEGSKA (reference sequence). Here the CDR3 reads CSASHSVRTEAFF. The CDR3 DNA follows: TGCAGTGCTAGCCACAGCGTGAGGACTGAAGCTTTCTTT.

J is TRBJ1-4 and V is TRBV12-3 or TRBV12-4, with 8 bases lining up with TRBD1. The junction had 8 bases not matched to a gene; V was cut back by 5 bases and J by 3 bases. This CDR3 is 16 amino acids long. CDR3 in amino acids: CASSQTGAASNEKLFF. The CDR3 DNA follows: TGTGCCAGCAGTCAGACAGGGGCGGCTTCTAATGAAAAACTGTTTTTT.

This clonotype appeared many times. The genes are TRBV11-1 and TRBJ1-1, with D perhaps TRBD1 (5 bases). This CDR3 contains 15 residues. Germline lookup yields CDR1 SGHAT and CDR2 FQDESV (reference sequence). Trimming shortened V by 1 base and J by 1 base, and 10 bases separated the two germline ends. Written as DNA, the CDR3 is TGTGCCAGCAGCTTAGTCTACGGGACGAACACTGAAGCTTTCTTT. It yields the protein CASSLVYGTNTEAFF.

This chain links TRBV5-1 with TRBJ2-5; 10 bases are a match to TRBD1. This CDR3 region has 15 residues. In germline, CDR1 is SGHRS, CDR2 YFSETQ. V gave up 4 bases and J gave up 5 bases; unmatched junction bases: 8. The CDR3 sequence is CASSAETGGGETQYF. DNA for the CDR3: TGCGCCAGCAGCGCGGAGACAGGGGGCGGCGAGACCCAGTACTTC.

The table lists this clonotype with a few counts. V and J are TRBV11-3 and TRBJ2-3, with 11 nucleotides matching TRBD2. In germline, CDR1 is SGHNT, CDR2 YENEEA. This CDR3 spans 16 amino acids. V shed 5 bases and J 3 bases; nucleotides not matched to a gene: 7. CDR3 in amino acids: CASSTGTSGRTDTQYF. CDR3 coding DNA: TGTGCCAGCAGCACCGGGACTAGCGGTAGGACAGATACGCAGTATTTT.

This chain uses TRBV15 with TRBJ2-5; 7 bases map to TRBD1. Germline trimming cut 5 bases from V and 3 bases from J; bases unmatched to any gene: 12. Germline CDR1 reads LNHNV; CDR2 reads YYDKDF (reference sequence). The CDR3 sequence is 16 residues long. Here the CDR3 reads CATSPQDRRWEETQYF. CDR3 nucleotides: TGTGCCACCAGCCCTCAGGACAGGAGGTGGGAAGAGACCCAGTACTTC.